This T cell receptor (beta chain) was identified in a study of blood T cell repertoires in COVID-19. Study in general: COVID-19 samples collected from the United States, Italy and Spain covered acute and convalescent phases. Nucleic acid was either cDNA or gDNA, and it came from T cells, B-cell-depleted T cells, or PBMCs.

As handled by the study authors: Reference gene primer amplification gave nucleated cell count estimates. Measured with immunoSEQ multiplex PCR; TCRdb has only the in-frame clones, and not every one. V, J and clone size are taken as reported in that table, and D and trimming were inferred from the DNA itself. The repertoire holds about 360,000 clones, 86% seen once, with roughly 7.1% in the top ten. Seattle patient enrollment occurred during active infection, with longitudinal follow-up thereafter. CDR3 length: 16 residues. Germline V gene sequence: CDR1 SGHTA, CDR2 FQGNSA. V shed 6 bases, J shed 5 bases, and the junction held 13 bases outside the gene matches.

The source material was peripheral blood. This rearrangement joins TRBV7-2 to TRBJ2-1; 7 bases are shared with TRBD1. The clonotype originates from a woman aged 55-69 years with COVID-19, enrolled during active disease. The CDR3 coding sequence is TGTGCCAGCAGTCCAAGCCCGGGACAGTACGACAATGAGCAGTTCTTC. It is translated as CASSPSPGQYDNEQFF.